Presented here are 22 T cell receptor beta chains from one specimen sequenced in a study of low-dose radiotherapy and immunotherapy resistance in tumors. Covering alpha and beta chains, TRAV- and TRBV-specific primers were used for the first-strand cDNA. The authors ran 20 PCR cycles to amplify TCRs with a constant-region primer and V-primer adapter. TCRdb re-called the reads with MiXCR, one entry per CDR3 protein. This table holds 31,000 or so distinct CDR3 sequences, around 54% found once. Specified time point: after trial treatment. As for treatment: LDRT plus nivolumab, ipilimumab, low-dose cyclophosphamide and aspirin (RACIN trial). The sequences come from PBMCs, collected after low-dose radiotherapy plus immunotherapy. These receptors originate from a male donor with gallbladder cancer.

The CDR3: CASSLDRVGEQFF. As DNA, the CDR3 is TGTGCCAGCAGTTTAGACAGGGTGGGAGAGCAGTTCTTC. This sequence joins TRBV12-3 or TRBV12-4 and TRBJ2-1; tentatively, D is TRBD1 (6 bases). The CDR3 length is 13 residues. Trimming removed 1 base at V and 10 bases at J, with 11 bases between.

V is TRBV5-1 and J is TRBJ2-4, with D tentatively TRBD2 (5 bases). The end of the DNA is better explained by TRBJ2-7, so the J call may be wrong. Germline loops: CDR1 SGHRS, CDR2 YFSETQ. This CDR3 contains 14 residues. The CDR3 loop is CASSLIPGIYEQYF. CDR3 DNA sequence: TGCGCCAGCAGCTTAATTCCGGGAATCTACGAGCAGTACTTC.

The chain carries TRBV24-1 and TRBJ1-3; D is possibly TRBD1 (5 bases). From germline, CDR1 is KGHDR and CDR2 SFDVKD. Trimming left V 4 bases short and J 2 bases short, with 14 bases between. The CDR3 length is 16 residues. The CDR3 reads CATSECRWGTGNTIYF. The CDR3 DNA sequence: TGTGCCACCAGTGAGTGTCGGTGGGGGACTGGAAACACCATATATTTT.

The chain combines TRBV4-1 with TRBJ1-1, with unresolved D. The CDR3 extends over 13 amino acids. CDR1 MGHRA and CDR2 YSYEKL come from the germline V gene. V dropped 1 base and J dropped 7 bases, with 10 bases sitting between them. The CDR3 DNA sequence: TGCGCCAGCAGCCAAGGAACTTATGATGAAGCTTTCTTT. Translating gives CASSQGTYDEAFF.

Details on this clonotype: One end of the junction is discordant with germline, which a read error may explain. The rearrangement links TRBV5-1 to TRBJ2-5, with 7 bases lining up with TRBD2. Germline V gene sequence: CDR1 SGHRS, CDR2 YFSETQ. The CDR3 spans 13 residues. The DNA for the CDR3 is TGCGCCGGCAGCGGGACTGGACAAGAGACCCAGTACTTC. This encodes CAGSGTGQETQYF.

J is TRBJ1-5 and V is TRBV19, with a possible D match to TRBD1 (6 bases). The V gene's germline CDR1 is LNHDA and CDR2 SQIVND (reference sequence). Trimming removed 3 bases at V and 0 bases at J, with 9 bases between. The CDR3 extends over 15 amino acids. CDR3 in amino acids: CASSMGANSNQPQHF. Here the CDR3 DNA reads TGTGCCAGTAGTATGGGGGCCAATAGCAATCAGCCCCAGCATTTT.

The chain has TRBV7-2 and TRBJ2-7, with TRBD2 as a possible D gene (5 bases). Germline CDR1 SGHTA, CDR2 FQGNSA. The CDR3 runs 16 residues. Trimming took 5 bases from V and 6 from J, leaving 23 bases between them. The CDR3 DNA follows: TGTGCCAGCAGCCCCATCAGTTGGCTAGCCGGCGCCGAGCAGTACTTC. Translated, it gives CASSPISWLAGAEQYF.

About this clonotype: A far larger clone is just one base off, so this is likely a read error. The gene calls are TRBV28 and TRBJ2-5, with a possible D match to TRBD1 (5 bases). The J call may be incorrect, as the DNA end agrees better with TRBJ2-7. This CDR3 has 13 residues. Germline lookup yields CDR1 MDHEN and CDR2 SYDVKM. CDR3 region: CVSSFPGPYEQYF. The DNA of the CDR3 is TGTGTCAGCAGTTTTCCAGGGCCCTACGAGCAGTACTTC.

This clonotype was counted ten times or more. The gene calls are TRBV7-9 and TRBJ2-7; 9 nucleotides line up with TRBD2. Germline V lookup: CDR1 SEHNR, CDR2 FQNEAQ (reference sequence). The CDR3 extends over 16 amino acids. V lost 5 bases and J lost 7; bases outside the gene matches: 15. The CDR3 DNA follows: TGTGCCAGCAGCCGTCCCGCGGGTGGCGGGGGGGCAGAGCAGTACTTC. It specifies CASSRPAGGGGAEQYF.

Note on this clonotype: A far larger clone is off by one base, so a read error is likely. CDR3 nucleotide sequence: TGTGCCAGCAGCGTAGATAGTGTGGCGGACTATGGCTACACCTTC. Translation gives CASSVDSVADYGYTF. V gene TRBV7-3 combines with J gene TRBJ1-2; D uncertain. The CDR3 extends over 15 amino acids. V was cut by 5 bases and J by 3 bases, with 16 bases left in between. CDR1 SGHTA and CDR2 FQGTGA come from the germline V gene.

This clonotype was counted many times. The rearrangement joins TRBV27 to TRBJ2-2, with TRBD2 matching 10 bases. V lost 9 bases and J lost 5; bases outside the gene matches: 6. Germline values: CDR1 MNHEY, CDR2 SMNVEV (reference sequence). The CDR3 totals 14 residues. The CDR3 protein is CASKIAGGTGELFF. In nucleotides, the CDR3 is TGTGCCAGTAAAATAGCGGGGGGTACCGGGGAGCTGTTTTTT.

J is TRBJ2-3 and V is TRBV20-1; TRBD2 matches 8 bases. Germline loops: CDR1 DFQATT, CDR2 SNEGSKA (reference sequence). The length of the CDR3 is 15 residues. The trim removed 3 bases at V and 0 bases at J, leaving 5 bases unmatched. CDR3 region: CSASSREGSTDTQYF. The CDR3 coding sequence is TGCAGTGCTAGTAGTCGGGAGGGGAGCACAGATACGCAGTATTTT.

At least ten counts were recorded for this clonotype. The V and J genes are TRBV20-1 and TRBJ2-5; D is undetermined. The germline V and J ends were trimmed by 3 bases and 3 bases, with 17 bases remaining between them. Germline V gene sequence: CDR1 DFQATT, CDR2 SNEGSKA (reference sequence). The CDR3 is 15 amino acids. The CDR3 sequence is CSASGLGSSKETQYF. The CDR3 DNA reads TGCAGTGCTAGCGGCCTCGGCTCTTCTAAAGAGACCCAGTACTTC.

Of note for this clonotype: Mismatch with germline at one junction end may stem from a read error. The chain carries TRBV24-1 and TRBJ1-2, with TRBD1 as a possible D gene (5 bases). This CDR3 is built from 14 residues. Per the germline V gene, CDR1 is KGHDR and CDR2 is SFDVKD. This CDR3 is CASSPRAYGYGYTF. CDR3 coding DNA: TGTGCCAGCAGTCCCAGGGCTTACGGATATGGCTACACCTTC.

This clonotype is classed as medium-sized. V usage is TRBV28 and J usage is TRBJ2-3; 8 bases match TRBD1. The ends lost 7 bases at V and 4 bases at J; junction bases unmatched: 10. CDR1 is MDHEN, CDR2 SYDVKM, per germline. The CDR3 is made up of 15 amino acids. The CDR3 DNA is TGTGCCAGCAATGGACAGGGCAATGGGGCAGATACGCAGTATTTT. This translates into CASNGQGNGADTQYF.

The V call is TRBV9, the J call TRBJ1-6; D ambiguous. This CDR3 is built from 15 residues. Germline assignment: CDR1 SGDLS and CDR2 YYNGEE. V gave up 0 bases and J gave up 10 bases, with 14 bases separating them. In nucleotides, the CDR3 is TGTGCCAGCAGCGTAGGGAATGGAAAGTTGTCACCCCTCCACTTT. This sequence encodes CASSVGNGKLSPLHF.

Turning to this clonotype: This sequence may be a read error, since a much larger clone differs from it by one base. The chain is built from TRBV15 and TRBJ2-7; no clear D gene. The V gene's germline CDR1 is LNHNV and CDR2 YYDKDF (reference sequence). V was clipped by 3 bases and J by 0 bases, with 3 bases between them. The CDR3 runs to 12 residues. The CDR3 DNA follows: TGTGCCACCAGCAGGAGCTCCTACGAGCAGTACTTC. Protein product: CATSRSSYEQYF.

This clonotype was seen many times. CDR3 loop: CASSPAGTSGGSSSYNEQFF. CDR3 bases: TGTGCCAGCAGCCCCGCCGGGACTAGCGGGGGGTCGAGCTCCTACAATGAGCAGTTCTTC. V gene TRBV3-1 combines with J gene TRBJ2-1; 15 bases align to TRBD2. This CDR3 comprises 20 residues. The trim removed 4 bases at V and 0 bases at J, leaving 10 bases unmatched. Looked up from germline, CDR1 is LGHDT and CDR2 is YNNKEL (reference sequence).

The gene calls are TRBV7-2 and TRBJ2-1, with D possibly TRBD1 on 6 matching bases. The CDR3 has 14 residues. Trimming left V 4 bases short and J 5 bases short, with 12 bases between. Germline CDR1 SGHTA, CDR2 FQGNSA. CDR3 DNA: TGTGCCAGCAGCTACAACAGGGTAAACAATGAGCAGTTCTTC. Translating gives CASSYNRVNNEQFF.

This clonotype came up many times. The gene calls are TRBV20-1 and TRBJ1-3, with D perhaps TRBD1 (5 bases). The V and J ends lost 0 bases and 0 bases respectively, with 6 bases between them. Germline lookup yields CDR1 DFQATT and CDR2 SNEGSKA (reference sequence). The CDR3 has 14 amino acids. The CDR3 sequence is CSARDGGSGNTIYF. CDR3 bases: TGCAGTGCTAGAGACGGGGGCTCTGGAAACACCATATATTTT.

In this sample, this clonotype turned up many times. The rearrangement links TRBV3-1 to TRBJ1-1; D is uncertain. Trimming cost V 3 bases and J 3 bases, with 23 bases left between them. Germline V CDR1 and CDR2: LGHDT, YNNKEL (reference sequence). The CDR3 loop spans 18 amino acids. CDR3 in DNA: TGTGCCAGCAGCCAGCCTTTTCGCTTAGCCGAGCCCTACACTGAAGCTTTCTTT. It yields the protein CASSQPFRLAEPYTEAFF.

Relative to its sample, this clonotype is medium-sized. The V call is TRBV29-1, the J call TRBJ2-3, with 7 bases aligning to TRBD1. The CDR3 consists of 13 residues. V shed 8 bases, J shed 3 bases, and the junction held 8 bases outside the gene matches. Germline V lookup: CDR1 SQVTM, CDR2 ANQGSEA. The CDR3 is CSSLTGSTDTQYF. The CDR3 region has the DNA TGCAGCTCCCTGACAGGGAGTACAGATACGCAGTATTTT.